This paragraph covers one TCR beta chain sequence. This entry belongs to a study of T-cell reconstitution after alpha-beta-depleted transplantation in children. As it was prepared, the TCRbeta library received unique molecular identifiers. TCRdb redid the calling of the PCR reads with MiXCR, one entry per CDR3 protein. The sample includes around 340,000 distinct CDR3 sequences, 10% to 15% of them seen just once. Germline V lookup: CDR1 SQVTM, CDR2 ANQGSEA. V lost 3 bases and J 0 bases, leaving 8 bases between the germline ends. The length of the CDR3 is 13 residues. The rearrangement joins TRBV29-1 to TRBJ1-1, with D possibly TRBD1 on 5 matching bases. The sequence derives from a human donor who donated a stem cell graft to a child with Fanconi anemia. The sample in question was PBMCs, obtained from the stem cell graft. The CDR3 reads CSVDPGLNTEAFF. Written as DNA, the CDR3 is TGCAGCGTTGACCCAGGGTTGAACACTGAAGCTTTCTTT.